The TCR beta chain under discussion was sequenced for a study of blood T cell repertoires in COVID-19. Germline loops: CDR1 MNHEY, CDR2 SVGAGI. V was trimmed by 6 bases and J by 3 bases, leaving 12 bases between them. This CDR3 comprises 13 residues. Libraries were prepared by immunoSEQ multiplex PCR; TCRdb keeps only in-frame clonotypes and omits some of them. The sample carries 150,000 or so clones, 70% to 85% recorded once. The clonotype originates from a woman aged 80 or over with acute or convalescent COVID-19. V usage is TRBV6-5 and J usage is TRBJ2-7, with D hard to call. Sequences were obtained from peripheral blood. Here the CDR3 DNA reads TGTGCCAGCAGCATATCGCGTGGCTACGAGCAGTACTTC. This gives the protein CASSISRGYEQYF.